This T cell receptor beta chain came from a study of Graves' ophthalmopathy and Graves' hyperthyroidism. Background on the study: The stable label applied to hyperthyroidism with no ophthalmopathy within 18 months of follow-up. Regarding the study as a whole: Most clonotypes expanded in thyroid above 0.001 frequency were present in blood too.

Notes on this clonotype: Its target is not known. This may come from a read error, since a much larger clone is one base off.

Using RNA transcripts, the TCR beta CDR3 regions were amplified. First-round RT-PCR relied on HTBI primers, and a second-round multiplex PCR came next. TCRdb fed the multiplex PCR reads into MiXCR, producing one record per CDR3 protein. The sample shows around 1,200,000 distinct CDR3 sequences, around a third of them seen only once. Looked up from germline, CDR1 is SGHTA and CDR2 is FQGNSA. The V and J ends lost 6 bases and 2 bases, in that order; junction bases with no gene match: 4. The CDR3 has 14 residues. Other autoimmune diseases, uncontrolled infections, pregnancy or lactation led to the exclusion of patients. Symptoms, serum thyroxine and TRAb, thyroid ultrasound, and orbital computed tomography formed the diagnostic basis.

The sample consisted of peripheral blood or thyroid tissue (not recorded which). This chain links TRBV7-2 with TRBJ2-7; 10 nucleotides line up with TRBD2. This TCR was recovered from an adult man with Graves' hyperthyroidism. CDR3 sequence: CASRRSGRAYEQYF. CDR3 nucleotide sequence: TGTGCCAGCAGACGCAGCGGGAGGGCCTACGAGCAGTACTTC.